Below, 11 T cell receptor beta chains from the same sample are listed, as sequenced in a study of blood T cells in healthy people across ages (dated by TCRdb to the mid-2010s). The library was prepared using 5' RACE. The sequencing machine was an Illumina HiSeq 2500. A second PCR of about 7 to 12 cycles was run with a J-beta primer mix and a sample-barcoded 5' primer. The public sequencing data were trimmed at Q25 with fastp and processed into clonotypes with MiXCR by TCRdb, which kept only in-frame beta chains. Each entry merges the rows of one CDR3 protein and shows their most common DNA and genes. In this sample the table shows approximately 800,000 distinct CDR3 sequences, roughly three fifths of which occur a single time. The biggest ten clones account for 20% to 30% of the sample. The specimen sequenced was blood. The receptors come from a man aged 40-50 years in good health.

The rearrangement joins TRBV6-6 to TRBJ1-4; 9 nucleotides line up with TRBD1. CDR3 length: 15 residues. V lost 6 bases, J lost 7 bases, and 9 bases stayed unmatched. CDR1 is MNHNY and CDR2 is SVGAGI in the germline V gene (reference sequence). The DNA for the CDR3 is TGTGCCAGCAGAGGGGGGACAGGGATGAGTGAAAAACTGTTTTTT. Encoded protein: CASRGGTGMSEKLFF.

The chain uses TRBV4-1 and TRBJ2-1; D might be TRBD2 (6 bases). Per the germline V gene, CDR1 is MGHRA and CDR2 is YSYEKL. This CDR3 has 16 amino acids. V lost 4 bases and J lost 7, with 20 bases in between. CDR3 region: CASSRKDRDFLNEQFF. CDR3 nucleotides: TGCGCCAGCAGCCGCAAAGATCGGGACTTTCTAAATGAGCAGTTCTTC.

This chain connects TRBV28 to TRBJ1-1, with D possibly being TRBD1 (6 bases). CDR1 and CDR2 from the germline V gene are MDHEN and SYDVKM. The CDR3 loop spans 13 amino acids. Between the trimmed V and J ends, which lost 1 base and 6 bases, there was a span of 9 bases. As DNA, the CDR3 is TGTGCCAGCAGTTTATCAGGGGTCCCTGAAGCTTTCTTT. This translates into CASSLSGVPEAFF.

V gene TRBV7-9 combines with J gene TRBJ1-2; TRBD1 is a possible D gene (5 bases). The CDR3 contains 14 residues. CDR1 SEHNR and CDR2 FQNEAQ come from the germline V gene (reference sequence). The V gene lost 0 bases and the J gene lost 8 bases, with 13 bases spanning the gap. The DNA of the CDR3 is TGTGCCAGCAGCTTAGCGGAAGCAGGGCGCGGCTACACCTTC. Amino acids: CASSLAEAGRGYTF.

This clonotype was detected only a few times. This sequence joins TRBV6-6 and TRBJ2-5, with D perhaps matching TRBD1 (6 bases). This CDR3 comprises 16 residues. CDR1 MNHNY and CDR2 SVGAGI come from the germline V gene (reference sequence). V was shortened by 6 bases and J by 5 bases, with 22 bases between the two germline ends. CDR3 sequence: CASSPSIIGQRETQYF. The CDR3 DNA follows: TGTGCCAGCAGCCCCTCCATAATAGGACAGAGGGAGACCCAGTACTTC.

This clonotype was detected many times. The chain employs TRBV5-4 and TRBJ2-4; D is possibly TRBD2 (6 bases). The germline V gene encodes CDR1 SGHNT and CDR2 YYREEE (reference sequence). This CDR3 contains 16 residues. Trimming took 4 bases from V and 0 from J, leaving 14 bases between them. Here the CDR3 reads CASSLTRERAKNIQYF. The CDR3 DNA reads TGTGCCAGCAGCCTCACGCGGGAAAGAGCCAAAAACATTCAGTACTTC.

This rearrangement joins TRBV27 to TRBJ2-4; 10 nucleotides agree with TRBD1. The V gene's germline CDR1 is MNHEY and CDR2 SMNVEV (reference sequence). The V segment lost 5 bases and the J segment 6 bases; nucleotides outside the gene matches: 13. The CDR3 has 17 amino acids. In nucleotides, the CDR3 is TGTGCCAGCAGTAAACCCCACCGACAGGGGGCGGGAAACATTCAGTACTTC. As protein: CASSKPHRQGAGNIQYF.

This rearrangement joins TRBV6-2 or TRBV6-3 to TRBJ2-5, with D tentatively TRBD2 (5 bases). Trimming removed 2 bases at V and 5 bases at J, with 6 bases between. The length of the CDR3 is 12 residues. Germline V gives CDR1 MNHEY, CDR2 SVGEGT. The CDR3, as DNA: TGTGCCAGCAGTTACACTAGGGAGACCCAGTACTTC. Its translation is CASSYTRETQYF.

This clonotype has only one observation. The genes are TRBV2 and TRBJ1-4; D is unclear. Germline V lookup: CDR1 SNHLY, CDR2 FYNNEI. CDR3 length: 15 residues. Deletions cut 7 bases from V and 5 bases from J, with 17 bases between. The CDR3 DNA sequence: TGTGCCAGCACCGTCCCGGGAATCAGAAATGAAAAACTGTTTTTT. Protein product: CASTVPGIRNEKLFF.

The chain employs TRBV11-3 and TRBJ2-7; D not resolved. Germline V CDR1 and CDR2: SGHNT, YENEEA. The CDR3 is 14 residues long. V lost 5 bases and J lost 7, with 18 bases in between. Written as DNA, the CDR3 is TGTGCCAGCAGCACCAGGTGGGGTGGGAATGAGCAGTACTTC. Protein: CASSTRWGGNEQYF.

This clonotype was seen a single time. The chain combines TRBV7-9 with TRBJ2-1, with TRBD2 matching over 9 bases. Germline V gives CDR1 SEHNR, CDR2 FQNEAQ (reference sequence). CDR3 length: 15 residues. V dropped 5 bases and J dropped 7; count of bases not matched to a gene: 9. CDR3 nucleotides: TGTGCCAGCAGCATCTTTAGCGGGAGAGAAAATGAGCAGTTCTTC. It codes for CASSIFSGRENEQFF.